A single sample is the source of the 4 T cell receptor beta chains below, sequenced in a study of CD8 T cells in ankylosing spondylitis. The antigens of these receptors remain unknown. TCRdb reprocessed the 5' RACE reads via MiXCR and lists one record per CDR3 protein. This table holds fewer than 550,000 distinct CDR3 sequences, approximately 5% found once. Study-wide results and caveats: What seemed typical of ankylosing spondylitis blood was a TCR beta motif built from under 10 highly homologous variants.

Sequencing used blood, either unsorted or a sorted T cell fraction (not recorded which). The source is a male donor with ankylosing spondylitis.

This clonotype has a count of ten or more. The genes are TRBV3-1 and TRBJ2-1, with D possibly being TRBD1 (6 bases). The V and J ends lost 8 bases and 9 bases respectively, with 17 bases between them. This CDR3 has 13 residues. In germline, CDR1 is LGHDT, CDR2 YNNKEL (reference sequence). The CDR3 DNA reads TGTGCCAGCGCCCGGGGCAGGGGAACTGAGCAGTTCTTC. Translated: CASARGRGTEQFF.

This clonotype occurred many times. The rearrangement uses TRBV5-1 and TRBJ1-1; TRBD1 aligns across 7 bases. V lost 6 bases and J lost 4; bases outside the gene matches: 12. Germline lookup yields CDR1 SGHRS and CDR2 YFSETQ. There are 15 residues in the CDR3. The CDR3 region is CASTLQGQETTEAFF. For the CDR3, the DNA is TGCGCCAGCACCTTACAGGGGCAGGAAACCACTGAAGCTTTCTTT.

V and J are TRBV5-1 and TRBJ2-3; 12 bases line up with TRBD2. Germline V CDR1 and CDR2: SGHRS, YFSETQ. The V gene end was trimmed by 4 bases and the J gene end by 4 bases; junction bases not matched to a gene: 19. CDR3 length equals 20 residues. The DNA of the CDR3 is TGCGCCAGCAGCCCGATCCCTAGCGGGAGGGCCCTTTACACAGCAGATACGCAGTATTTT. Residues: CASSPIPSGRALYTADTQYF.

This clonotype was picked up many times. The rearrangement links TRBV5-1 to TRBJ1-6; D uncertain. The V and J ends lost 4 bases and 9 bases respectively, with 11 bases between them. CDR3 length: 13 residues. From germline, CDR1 is SGHRS and CDR2 YFSETQ. CDR3 loop: CASSIERGSPLHF. Written as DNA, the CDR3 is TGCGCCAGCAGCATAGAACGGGGTTCACCCCTCCACTTT.